The clone carrying this T cell receptor (beta chain) was counted only a few times. What it recognizes is unknown. The source of the sample is a study of CD8 T cells in ankylosing spondylitis. The CDR3 has 12 residues. Trimming removed 4 bases at V and 7 bases at J, with 12 bases between. Library preparation for TCR beta used quantitative 5'-RACE with molecular barcodes. TCRdb itself ran the 5' RACE reads through MiXCR, one entry per CDR3 protein. In the table there are approximately 39,000 distinct CDR3 sequences, about an eighth of which are singletons. Study results and caveats: From matched ankylosing spondylitis synovial fluid, disease-linked clones were reportedly recovered at significantly enriched levels. Among TCR beta sequences, a motif of eight or nine highly homologous variants appeared characteristic of ankylosing spondylitis blood. Past research had described some motif variants in reactive arthritis synovial fluid and blood.

The material sequenced was synovial fluid, either unsorted or a sorted T cell fraction (not recorded which). The receptor was isolated from a male donor with ankylosing spondylitis. The V call is TRBV5-7, the J call TRBJ2-7, with D perhaps matching TRBD2 (5 bases). TRBV5-7 is sorted into the ORF group, with uncertain function. The CDR3 region is CASSLGKWEQYF. CDR3 DNA: TGTGCCAGCAGCCTCGGGAAGTGGGAGCAGTACTTC.